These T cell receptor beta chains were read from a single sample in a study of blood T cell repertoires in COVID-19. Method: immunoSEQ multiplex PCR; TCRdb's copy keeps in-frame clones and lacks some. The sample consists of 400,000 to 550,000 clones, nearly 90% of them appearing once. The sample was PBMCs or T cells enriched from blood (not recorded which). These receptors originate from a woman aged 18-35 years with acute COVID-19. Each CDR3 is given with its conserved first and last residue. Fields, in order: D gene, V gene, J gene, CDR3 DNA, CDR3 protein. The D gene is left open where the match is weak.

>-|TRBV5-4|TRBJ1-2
TGTGCCAGCAGCGCCTCAACAGGGAACTATGGCTACACCTTC
CASSASTGNYGYTF
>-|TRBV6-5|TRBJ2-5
TGTGCCAGCAGTCGGGAGATCCAAGAGACCCAGTACTTC
CASSREIQETQYF
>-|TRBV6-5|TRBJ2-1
TGTGCCAGCGTCGCGGGGCTACACTCCTACAATGAGCAGTTCTTC
CASVAGLHSYNEQFF
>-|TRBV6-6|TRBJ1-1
TGTGCCAGCCTACTCCGGGACACAGAAGCTTTCTTT
CASLLRDTEAFF
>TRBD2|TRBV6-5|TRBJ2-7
TGTGCCAGCAGTCGACTAGCGGGAAGATACTACGAGCAGTACTTC
CASSRLAGRYYEQYF
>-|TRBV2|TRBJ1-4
TGTGCCACCCTTTCAGGGGCAACTAATGAAAAACTGTTTTTT
CATLSGATNEKLFF
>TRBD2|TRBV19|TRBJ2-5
TGTGCCAGTAGCCGGGGACTAGCGGGAGTAGGACAAGAGACCCAGTACTTC
CASSRGLAGVGQETQYF
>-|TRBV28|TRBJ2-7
TGTGCCAGCAGTACCCTGAGTTACGAGCAGTACTTC
CASSTLSYEQYF
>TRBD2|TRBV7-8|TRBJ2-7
TGTGCCAGCAGCTTGATTATAGCGGGGTCTCCCTACGAGCAGTACTTC
CASSLIIAGSPYEQYF
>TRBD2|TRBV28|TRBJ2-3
TGTGCCAGCAGTTCTTGGGGGGGAGTGGATACGCAGTATTTT
CASSSWGGVDTQYF
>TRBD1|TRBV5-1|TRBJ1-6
TGCGCCAGCAGCCCAGCCGGGACAGGGGGATCACCCCTCCACTTT
CASSPAGTGGSPLHF